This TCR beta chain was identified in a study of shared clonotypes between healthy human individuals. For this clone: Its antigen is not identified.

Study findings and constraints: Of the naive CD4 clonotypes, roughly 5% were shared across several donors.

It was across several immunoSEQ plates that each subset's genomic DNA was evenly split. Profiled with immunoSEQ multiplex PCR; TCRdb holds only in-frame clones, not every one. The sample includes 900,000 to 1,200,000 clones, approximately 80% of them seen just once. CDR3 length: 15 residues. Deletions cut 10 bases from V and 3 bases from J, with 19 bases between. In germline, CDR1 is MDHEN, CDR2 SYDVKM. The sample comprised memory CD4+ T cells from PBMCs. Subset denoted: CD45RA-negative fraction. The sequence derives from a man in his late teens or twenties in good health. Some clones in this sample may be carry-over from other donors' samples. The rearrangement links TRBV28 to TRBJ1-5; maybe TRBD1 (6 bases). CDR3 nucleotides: TGTGCCACCCGGAACAGGGAAGCGAACAATCAGCCCCAGCATTTT. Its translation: CATRNREANNQPQHF.